Presented here are 13 T cell receptor beta chains from one specimen sequenced in a study of blood T cell repertoires in COVID-19. The assay was immunoSEQ multiplex PCR, and TCRdb's table has in-frame clones only and misses some. The sample lists about 69,000 clones; 85% were seen once. The sequenced sample consisted of peripheral blood. Source of these receptors: a man aged 80 or over with acute or convalescent COVID-19.

The sample holds a few counts of this clone. The V call is TRBV6-5, the J call TRBJ1-2; TRBD1 aligns across 9 bases. Germline V lookup: CDR1 MNHEY, CDR2 SVGAGI. J lost 8 bases, V lost 7 bases, and 11 bases had no gene match. This CDR3 is 14 amino acids long. The CDR3 loop reads CASTNTGGNQGYTF. In DNA form, the CDR3 reads TGTGCCAGCACCAACACAGGGGGCAATCAGGGCTACACCTTC.

The chain combines TRBV29-1 with TRBJ1-5, with D perhaps matching TRBD1 (5 bases). The V end was cut by 7 bases, the J end by 4 bases, with 14 bases between. Germline loops: CDR1 SQVTM, CDR2 ANQGSEA. The CDR3 is made up of 13 amino acids. The CDR3 spells CSAGRGLNQPQHF. The CDR3 DNA reads as TGCAGCGCTGGAAGGGGCCTAAATCAGCCCCAGCATTTT.

The chain employs TRBV20-1 and TRBJ1-5; D is undetermined. This CDR3 contains 13 residues. Germline CDR1 is DFQATT and CDR2 is SNEGSKA (reference sequence). The V end was cut by 3 bases, the J end by 1 base, with 7 bases between. CDR3 bases: TGCAGTGCTAGTGGAGGGAGCAATCAGCCCCAGCATTTT. Its protein is CSASGGSNQPQHF.

The chain couples TRBV4-3 to TRBJ1-4; 10 bases are a match to TRBD1. The V gene's germline CDR1 is LGHNA and CDR2 YSLEER. The CDR3 length is 17 residues. The V gene end was trimmed by 1 base and the J gene end by 5 bases; junction bases not matched to a gene: 7. The CDR3, as DNA: TGCGCCAGCAGCCAAGGTACCGACAGGGGGCTAAATGAAAAACTGTTTTTT. It translates to CASSQGTDRGLNEKLFF.

The gene calls are TRBV10-3 and TRBJ2-1; 7 bases are shared with TRBD2. CDR1 and CDR2 (germline): ENHRY, SYGVKD. V shed 6 bases and J 10 bases; nucleotides not matched to a gene: 15. The CDR3 spans 15 residues. The CDR3 sequence is CAISDPTTSGTEQFF. CDR3 bases: TGTGCCATCAGCGACCCCACGACCAGCGGGACCGAGCAGTTCTTC.

The chain uses TRBV24-1 and TRBJ2-3; TRBD1 is a possible D gene (5 bases). The V gene's germline CDR1 is KGHDR and CDR2 SFDVKD. The CDR3 has 14 residues. The V end was cut by 9 bases, the J end by 0 bases, with 12 bases between. The CDR3 loop reads CATQGQVSTDTQYF. Written as DNA, the CDR3 is TGTGCCACCCAGGGCCAGGTTAGCACAGATACGCAGTATTTT.

This clone was seen only once. The chain combines TRBV27 with TRBJ2-3; D is ambiguous. The CDR3 has 14 residues. Trimming took off 7 bases at V and 1 base at J, with 12 bases between the two ends. Germline values: CDR1 MNHEY, CDR2 SMNVEV (reference sequence). CDR3 region: CASNRDLRTDTQYF. CDR3 bases: TGTGCCAGCAACCGCGATCTACGCACAGATACGCAGTATTTT.

The gene calls are TRBV5-4 and TRBJ2-7; D unclear. The CDR3 consists of 13 residues. The ends were cut back, 0 bases at V and 6 bases at J, with 10 bases in the middle. Germline V gives CDR1 SGHNT, CDR2 YYREEE (reference sequence). The CDR3 spells CASSLDRPSEQYF. The CDR3 region has the DNA TGTGCCAGCAGCTTGGACAGACCCAGCGAGCAGTACTTC.

This chain links TRBV7-2 with TRBJ2-7, with 8 bases lining up with TRBD2. V was clipped by 5 bases and J by 6 bases; unmatched bases: 9. Germline V gene sequence: CDR1 SGHTA, CDR2 FQGNSA. The CDR3 has 14 amino acids. Written as DNA, the CDR3 is TGTGCCAGCAGCCAAGGGGGGACTAGTGCCGAGCAGTACTTC. This codes for CASSQGGTSAEQYF.

V usage is TRBV4-1 and J usage is TRBJ2-7; D is undetermined. This CDR3 has 17 residues. The germline gives CDR1 MGHRA, CDR2 YSYEKL. V gave up 0 bases and J gave up 4 bases, with 19 bases separating them. The CDR3 loop is CASSQDLETSARYEQYF. Written as DNA, the CDR3 is TGCGCCAGCAGCCAAGATCTCGAAACTTCAGCTAGGTACGAGCAGTACTTC.

The rearrangement uses TRBV4-1 and TRBJ2-2, with 9 bases identical to TRBD2. There are 15 residues in the CDR3. Germline V gene lookup returns CDR1 MGHRA and CDR2 YSYEKL. The V gene end was trimmed by 3 bases and the J gene end by 6 bases; junction bases not matched to a gene: 5. CDR3 region: CASSQIAGVPGELFF. CDR3 in DNA: TGCGCCAGCAGCCAGATAGCGGGAGTTCCCGGGGAGCTGTTTTTT.

In its sample, this clone was seen once. The chain couples TRBV10-3 to TRBJ2-7, with D maybe TRBD2 (6 bases). The CDR3 contains 14 residues. Germline lookup yields CDR1 ENHRY and CDR2 SYGVKD. V lost 6 bases to trimming and J lost 7 bases, with 19 bases between them. The CDR3, as DNA: TGTGCCATCAGCCCACGACTAGGTGCGAGGGAGCAGTACTTC. Its translation is CAISPRLGAREQYF.

The V and J genes are TRBV11-1 and TRBJ1-1; TRBD1 matches at 8 bases. Germline trimming cut 6 bases from V and 6 bases from J; bases unmatched to any gene: 9. Germline CDR1 SGHAT, CDR2 FQDESV (reference sequence). This CDR3 region has 14 residues. The CDR3 here is CASRSLRGRPEAFF. CDR3 nucleotide sequence: TGTGCCAGCAGGTCCCTCAGGGGGCGGCCTGAAGCTTTCTTT.